Listed below are T cell receptor beta chains from one sample, sequenced in a study of cytomegalovirus exposure and HLA in healthy donors. Assay: immunoSEQ multiplex PCR; the TCRdb copy retains only in-frame clones and omits some. The table includes under 150,000 clones, roughly four fifths detected once. The sample consisted of PBMCs. The receptors were sampled from a woman in her 50s in good health and CMV-seropositive. Each CDR3 is given with its conserved first and last residue. The D gene is left open where the match is weak.

J gene: TRBJ1-3
V gene: TRBV7-2
D gene: -
CDR3 protein: CASSLEGRGNTIYF

J gene: TRBJ1-1
V gene: TRBV29-1
D gene: TRBD1
CDR3 protein: CSVGTGGAAFF

J gene: TRBJ2-6
V gene: TRBV5-8
D gene: -
CDR3 protein: CASSTGTPRFGANVLTF

J gene: TRBJ2-1
V gene: TRBV27
D gene: TRBD2
CDR3 protein: CASGGLAGAAQFF

J gene: TRBJ2-5
V gene: TRBV6-1
D gene: -
CDR3 protein: CASSAAGRRETQYF

J gene: TRBJ1-6
V gene: TRBV18
D gene: TRBD1
CDR3 protein: CASSPDRGGNSPLHF

J gene: TRBJ1-4
V gene: TRBV4-2
D gene: -
CDR3 protein: CASSRSTRLRVEKLFF

J gene: TRBJ2-7
V gene: TRBV7-9
D gene: TRBD1
CDR3 protein: CASSPQGAYEQYF

J gene: TRBJ1-1
V gene: TRBV19
D gene: -
CDR3 protein: CASSSRTASEAFF

J gene: TRBJ2-7
V gene: TRBV6-5
D gene: TRBD1
CDR3 protein: CASRPLTGYHEQYF

J gene: TRBJ1-2
V gene: TRBV5-5
D gene: TRBD1
CDR3 protein: CASSLAGDSNYGYTF

J gene: TRBJ2-7
V gene: TRBV7-2
D gene: -
CDR3 protein: CASSFSAYEQYF

J gene: TRBJ2-5
V gene: TRBV2
D gene: TRBD1
CDR3 protein: CASQGQGETQYF

J gene: TRBJ1-1
V gene: TRBV18
D gene: -
CDR3 protein: CASSPGGNEAFF

J gene: TRBJ2-1
V gene: TRBV6-5
D gene: TRBD2
CDR3 protein: CASRAGVGIYNEQFF

J gene: TRBJ2-7
V gene: TRBV4-1
D gene: TRBD1
CDR3 protein: CASSQLTGQGTYEQYF

J gene: TRBJ1-2
V gene: TRBV7-8
D gene: -
CDR3 protein: CASSLGATSGYTF

J gene: TRBJ2-2
V gene: TRBV5-1
D gene: -
CDR3 protein: CASSSHGPNTGELFF

J gene: TRBJ2-7
V gene: TRBV12-5
D gene: -
CDR3 protein: CASGGGLSAYEQYF

J gene: TRBJ2-5
V gene: TRBV19
D gene: -
CDR3 protein: CASSIADRGETQYF

J gene: TRBJ2-7
V gene: TRBV6-5
D gene: -
CDR3 protein: CASSYGGSRYEQYF

J gene: TRBJ2-1
V gene: TRBV18
D gene: -
CDR3 protein: CASSPNQGYNEQFF

J gene: TRBJ2-7
V gene: TRBV19
D gene: -
CDR3 protein: CASSTFTDTIHPLEPYEQYF

J gene: TRBJ2-1
V gene: TRBV30
D gene: TRBD1
CDR3 protein: CAWSVGGQGVNYNEQFF

J gene: TRBJ2-3
V gene: TRBV5-1
D gene: TRBD2
CDR3 protein: CASSFPGGDTQYF

J gene: TRBJ2-7
V gene: TRBV6-5
D gene: TRBD2
CDR3 protein: CASSRLAGGYEQYF

J gene: TRBJ1-2
V gene: TRBV18
D gene: -
CDR3 protein: CASSPSRQGHLPWGYTF

J gene: TRBJ1-1
V gene: TRBV7-9
D gene: -
CDR3 protein: CSSSKDWNTEAFF

J gene: TRBJ2-7
V gene: TRBV28
D gene: TRBD1
CDR3 protein: CASSLIGRDRDYEQYF

J gene: TRBJ2-1
V gene: TRBV4-1
D gene: TRBD2
CDR3 protein: CASSQVLAGVNPLGDNEQFF

J gene: TRBJ2-7
V gene: TRBV11-3
D gene: -
CDR3 protein: CASSPSGGYEQYF

J gene: TRBJ2-7
V gene: TRBV15
D gene: TRBD2
CDR3 protein: CATSRDGGTRREQYF

J gene: TRBJ1-1
V gene: TRBV18
D gene: TRBD1
CDR3 protein: CASSPGQGGEAFF

J gene: TRBJ2-7
V gene: TRBV18
D gene: TRBD2
CDR3 protein: CASSPTGLAVLYEQYF

J gene: TRBJ1-2
V gene: TRBV5-1
D gene: -
CDR3 protein: CASSLAEGYGYTF

J gene: TRBJ2-7
V gene: TRBV5-1
D gene: TRBD2
CDR3 protein: CASSLRTRSYEQYF

J gene: TRBJ1-3
V gene: TRBV2
D gene: TRBD1
CDR3 protein: CASGQVVSGNTIYF

J gene: TRBJ2-1
V gene: TRBV7-2
D gene: TRBD2
CDR3 protein: CASSYKVLAGYNEQFF

J gene: TRBJ2-5
V gene: TRBV27
D gene: -
CDR3 protein: CASRRQGGYQYF

J gene: TRBJ1-1
V gene: TRBV19
D gene: -
CDR3 protein: CATQIWGAEAFF

J gene: TRBJ1-5
V gene: TRBV18
D gene: -
CDR3 protein: CASSQGRRAQPQHF

J gene: TRBJ1-4
V gene: TRBV30
D gene: -
CDR3 protein: CACVTGSNEKLFF

J gene: TRBJ1-3
V gene: TRBV30
D gene: -
CDR3 protein: CAWSWKGTGGNTIYF

J gene: TRBJ2-1
V gene: TRBV19
D gene: -
CDR3 protein: CASSRYTGRNEQFF

J gene: TRBJ2-1
V gene: TRBV9
D gene: -
CDR3 protein: CASSPGSASDNEQFF

J gene: TRBJ1-6
V gene: TRBV4-1
D gene: -
CDR3 protein: CASSSGASRNSPLHF

J gene: TRBJ2-1
V gene: TRBV7-9
D gene: -
CDR3 protein: CASSSVGAPNSYNEQFF

J gene: TRBJ2-1
V gene: TRBV4-1
D gene: TRBD2
CDR3 protein: CASSQIAGGHEQFF

J gene: TRBJ2-5
V gene: TRBV9
D gene: TRBD1
CDR3 protein: CASSARTGAPQETQYF

J gene: TRBJ1-4
V gene: TRBV7-9
D gene: TRBD1
CDR3 protein: CSSSSHRGLNEKLFF

J gene: TRBJ2-5
V gene: TRBV13
D gene: -
CDR3 protein: CASSIRETQYF

J gene: TRBJ2-7
V gene: TRBV27
D gene: -
CDR3 protein: CASSLNPGLYEQYF

J gene: TRBJ1-4
V gene: TRBV2
D gene: -
CDR3 protein: CASTIPKGGGEKLFF

J gene: TRBJ1-2
V gene: TRBV5-4
D gene: -
CDR3 protein: CASSLAVQGGNYGYTF